Listed below are T cell receptor beta chains from one sample, sequenced in a study of T cells after yellow fever vaccination. TCRdb itself ran the 5' RACE reads through MiXCR, one entry per CDR3 protein. The data show about 60,000 distinct CDR3 sequences, roughly 6.9% seen once. The sequencing here drew on CD8+ T cells sorted from PBMCs, taken on the day of the first yellow fever vaccination. Every receptor here comes from a young man who received the YFV17D yellow fever vaccine. CDR3s include the opening cysteine and the closing phenylalanine or tryptophan. The D gene is left open where the match is weak. Size is omitted from some rows. Given values are once, few, many or a class for expanded clones.

j_call	clone_size	d_call	cdr3_length	v_call	cdr3_aa	cdr3_nt
TRBJ1-2	.	.	11	TRBV7-2	CASSRERDYTF	TGTGCCAGCAGCCGAGAAAGGGACTACACCTTC
TRBJ2-7	.	.	15	TRBV7-2	CASSARPGQHYEQYF	TGTGCCAGCAGCGCGCGGCCGGGACAACACTACGAGCAGTACTTC
TRBJ2-3	few	.	15	TRBV4-2	CASSHPSWGADTQYF	TGTGCCAGCAGCCACCCGTCCTGGGGGGCAGATACGCAGTATTTT
TRBJ2-5	many	.	16	TRBV7-8	CASSLTSAGSGETQYF	TGTGCCAGCAGCTTAACATCAGCAGGGTCGGGAGAGACCCAGTACTTC
TRBJ1-3	few	TRBD1	20	TRBV11-1	CASSFPPPGTGGISGNTIYF	TGTGCCAGCAGCTTCCCGCCCCCAGGGACAGGGGGTATCTCTGGAAACACCATATATTTT
TRBJ1-5	few	TRBD1	19	TRBV6-1	CASSPRKGQGTWSNQPQHF	TGTGCCAGCAGTCCCCGAAAGGGACAGGGCACCTGGAGCAATCAGCCCCAGCATTTT
TRBJ2-4	many	TRBD2	15	TRBV7-2	CASSLAGTKKNIQYF	TGTGCCAGCAGCTTAGCCGGGACTAAAAAAAACATTCAGTACTTC
TRBJ2-5	few	.	13	TRBV14	CASSQVPQETQYF	TGTGCCAGCAGCCAAGTCCCGCAAGAGACCCAGTACTTC
TRBJ1-1	few	TRBD1	14	TRBV5-6	CASSSGTAVTEAFF	TGTGCCAGCAGTTCCGGGACAGCGGTCACTGAAGCTTTCTTT
TRBJ1-2	few	.	13	TRBV7-9	CASSFGTGRGYTF	TGTGCCAGCAGCTTCGGAACAGGAAGGGGCTACACCTTC
TRBJ2-1	many	TRBD2	17	TRBV7-8	CASTILSGGGTYNEQFF	TGTGCCAGCACCATCCTCAGCGGGGGCGGTACCTACAATGAGCAGTTCTTC
TRBJ1-3	many	TRBD1	14	TRBV20-1	CSATTGGSGNTIYF	TGCAGTGCTACCACAGGGGGCTCTGGAAACACCATATATTTT
TRBJ2-7	many	.	17	TRBV3-1	CASSQQSNSFGGGEQYF	TGTGCCAGCAGCCAACAATCGAATAGTTTTGGTGGGGGCGAGCAGTACTTC
TRBJ2-7	.	.	15	TRBV4-3	CASSRDQEGFYEQYF	TGCGCCAGCAGCCGAGATCAAGAAGGGTTCTACGAGCAGTACTTC
TRBJ2-6	few	TRBD1	15	TRBV20-1	CSASQGASGANVLTF	TGCAGTGCCAGTCAGGGGGCGTCGGGGGCCAACGTCCTGACTTTC
TRBJ1-1	many	.	15	TRBV5-1	CASRPIGRSQTEAFF	TGCGCCAGCAGACCCATAGGGAGGAGTCAAACTGAAGCTTTCTTT
TRBJ2-1	few	.	12	TRBV12-3/TRBV12-4	CASSFSGGEQFF	TGTGCCAGCAGTTTCTCTGGAGGGGAGCAGTTCTTC
TRBJ1-2	many	TRBD1	14	TRBV29-1	CSVVGGQGGRGYTF	TGCAGCGTTGTGGGGGGACAGGGGGGTCGTGGCTACACCTTC
TRBJ1-2	.	.	13	TRBV7-2	CASSLTLMPGYTF	TGTGCCAGCAGCCTGACCCTCATGCCTGGCTACACCTTC
TRBJ2-7	many	.	14	TRBV29-1	CSVEEGDGTYEQYF	TGCAGCGTTGAAGAGGGGGACGGCACCTACGAGCAGTACTTC
TRBJ2-1	many	TRBD1	14	TRBV24-1	CAAFGQGVYNEQFF	TGTGCCGCCTTCGGACAGGGGGTCTACAATGAGCAGTTCTTC
TRBJ2-2	many	.	15	TRBV4-2	CASSQVLADTGELFF	TGTGCCAGCAGCCAAGTTCTGGCAGACACCGGGGAGCTGTTTTTT
TRBJ2-2	many	.	13	TRBV29-1	CSVEMVGTGELFF	TGCAGCGTTGAAATGGTTGGCACCGGGGAGCTGTTTTTT
TRBJ1-5	few	TRBD1	16	TRBV4-1	CASSQDEDRSNQPQHF	TGCGCCAGCAGCCAAGATGAGGACAGGTCCAATCAGCCCCAGCATTTT
TRBJ2-3	few	TRBD1	13	TRBV5-1	CASSGWTGDTQYF	TGCGCCAGCAGCGGATGGACAGGAGATACGCAGTATTTT
TRBJ1-1	.	.	16	TRBV20-1	CSARDPQSPMNTEAFF	TGCAGTGCTAGAGATCCCCAGAGTCCCATGAACACTGAAGCTTTCTTT
TRBJ1-1	.	.	11	TRBV4-1	CASSQGTWAFF	TGCGCCAGCAGCCAAGGGACTTGGGCTTTCTTT